The 25 T cell receptor beta chains below come from one sample, sequenced in a study of blood T cell repertoires in COVID-19. Profiling relied on immunoSEQ multiplex PCR, and the TCRdb table lists in-frame clones only, not all of them. The data hold about 210,000 clones, with 80% to 90% observed a single time. Specimen: peripheral blood. These receptors were obtained from a man aged 35 to 55 with acute or convalescent COVID-19.

This clone appeared once. The genes are TRBV27 and TRBJ1-2; 7 positions match TRBD1. From germline, CDR1 is MNHEY and CDR2 SMNVEV (reference sequence). This CDR3 has 15 amino acids. V shed 6 bases and J 7 bases; nucleotides not matched to a gene: 14. The DNA for the CDR3 is TGTGCCAGCAGCTCCATAGGGCAGGGGGTGTCTGGCTACACCTTC. It translates to CASSSIGQGVSGYTF.

This clone occurred a few times. The chain recombines TRBV10-1 with TRBJ2-3; unclear D gene. Trimming took off 0 bases at V and 3 bases at J, with 7 bases between the two ends. CDR3 length equals 14 residues. The germline V gene encodes CDR1 WNHNN and CDR2 SYGVQD (reference sequence). The CDR3 here is CASSESPATDTQYF. The DNA for the CDR3 is TGCGCCAGCAGTGAGTCCCCAGCGACAGATACGCAGTATTTT.

The V call is TRBV28, the J call TRBJ2-1; 11 positions agree with TRBD2. Germline trimming cut 7 bases from V and 4 bases from J; bases unmatched to any gene: 6. CDR1 and CDR2 from the germline V gene are MDHEN and SYDVKM. The CDR3 contains 15 residues. The CDR3 nucleotides read TGTGCCAGCAACCCGGGACTAGCGGTGTACAATGAGCAGTTCTTC. Protein: CASNPGLAVYNEQFF.

This clone was observed a single time. V is TRBV19 and J is TRBJ2-7, with D possibly matching TRBD2 (6 bases). Germline CDR1 and CDR2: LNHDA and SQIVND (reference sequence). V shed 6 bases and J shed 6 bases, with 21 bases lying between them. CDR3 length: 15 amino acids. CDR3 in DNA: TGTGCCAGTAGCTGGGGGAGGTTCACAGGAAGCGAGCAGTACTTC. Translating it yields CASSWGRFTGSEQYF.

The chain couples TRBV5-1 to TRBJ1-5; 9 nucleotides agree with TRBD1. The CDR3 covers 15 residues. Germline CDR1 reads SGHRS; CDR2 reads YFSETQ. V lost 5 bases, J lost 4 bases, and 7 bases stayed unmatched. This CDR3 reads CASSPGTGMNQPQHF. CDR3 coding DNA: TGCGCCAGCAGTCCCGGGACAGGGATGAATCAGCCCCAGCATTTT.

This rearrangement joins TRBV5-4 to TRBJ2-1, with TRBD1 identical over 9 bases. This CDR3 is 16 amino acids long. Germline trimming cut 0 bases from V and 4 bases from J; bases unmatched to any gene: 5. In germline, CDR1 is SGHNT, CDR2 YYREEE (reference sequence). The CDR3 protein is CASSLAGQGHYNEQFF. The CDR3 nucleotides are TGTGCCAGCAGCTTGGCGGGACAGGGTCATTACAATGAGCAGTTCTTC.

The chain joins TRBV4-1 to TRBJ2-2; a possible D gene is TRBD1 (6 bases). Germline-derived CDR1 and CDR2 are MGHRA and YSYEKL. V gave up 6 bases and J gave up 5 bases, with 16 bases separating them. The CDR3 contains 15 residues. The CDR3 nucleotides are TGCGCCAGCAGTCCGCAGGAACAGGGAACCGGGGAGCTGTTTTTT. This encodes CASSPQEQGTGELFF.

This clone turned up a few times. The chain recombines TRBV19 with TRBJ2-5; perhaps TRBD2 as D (5 bases). CDR1 LNHDA and CDR2 SQIVND come from the germline V gene (reference sequence). Trimming pared 4 bases from V and 5 bases from J, leaving 20 bases between. This CDR3 has 16 amino acids. CDR3 sequence (DNA): TGTGCCAGTAGTACCGGGATGGGCGAAAGAAGGGAGACCCAGTACTTC. It is translated as CASSTGMGERRETQYF.

The V call is TRBV7-9, the J call TRBJ2-1; 13 nucleotides match TRBD2. CDR1 is SEHNR and CDR2 is FQNEAQ in the germline V gene (reference sequence). The V segment lost 7 bases and the J segment 4 bases; nucleotides outside the gene matches: 7. This CDR3 spans 16 amino acids. The CDR3 region is CASTNGLAGAYNEQFF. The CDR3 DNA is TGTGCCAGCACCAACGGACTAGCGGGAGCATACAATGAGCAGTTCTTC. Based on the CDR3 plus reference TRBV7-9 and TRBJ2-1, the full variable domain is DTGVSQNPRHKITKRGQNVTFRCDPISEHNRLYWYRQTLGQGPEFLTYFQNEAQLEKSRLLSDRFSAERPKGSFSTLEIQRTEQGDSAMYLCASTNGLAGAYNEQFFGPGTRLTVL.

This chain links TRBV5-6 with TRBJ1-1; D not certain. Germline V gene sequence: CDR1 SGHDT, CDR2 YYEEEE. The CDR3 has 11 residues. Trimming left V 0 bases short and J 9 bases short, with 6 bases between. The CDR3 sequence is CASSLAGKAFF. The CDR3 nucleotides are TGTGCCAGCAGCTTGGCGGGGAAAGCTTTCTTT.

The chain combines TRBV25-1 with TRBJ2-1; TRBD2 is a possible D gene (5 bases). Trimming shortened V by 5 bases and J by 5 bases, and 19 bases separated the two germline ends. The CDR3 is made up of 16 amino acids. Per germline, CDR1 MGHDK and CDR2 SYGVNS. The CDR3 DNA follows: TGTGCCAGCAGTCCCTCCCGGGAATTCACACACAATGAGCAGTTCTTC. Translating gives CASSPSREFTHNEQFF. Looking up the rest from reference TRBV25-1 and TRBJ2-1 gives the full variable domain: EADIYQTPRYLVIGTGKKITLECSQTMGHDKMYWYQQDPGMELHLIHYSYGVNSTEKGDLSSESTVSRIRTEHFPLTLESARPSHTSQYLCASSPSREFTHNEQFFGPGTRLTVL.

The V and J genes are TRBV19 and TRBJ1-5; D may be TRBD1 (5 bases). Germline CDR1 and CDR2: LNHDA and SQIVND (reference sequence). V lost 3 bases and J 8 bases, leaving 8 bases between the germline ends. This CDR3 comprises 12 residues. The CDR3 DNA is TGTGCCAGTAGTATGGGGGGAGAGCCCCAGCATTTT. Its translation: CASSMGGEPQHF.

The V gene is TRBV6-2 or TRBV6-3, the J gene TRBJ1-1; 9 nucleotides align to TRBD1. CDR1 MNHEY and CDR2 SVGEGT come from the germline V gene. V was pared by 2 bases and J by 1 base, with 8 bases of the junction left unmatched. This CDR3 has 17 amino acids. The DNA of the CDR3 is TGTGCCAGCAGTTACCCGGGACAGGGCTACCAGAACACTGAAGCTTTCTTT. Its translation: CASSYPGQGYQNTEAFF.

This chain uses TRBV5-1 with TRBJ2-5; tentative D call: TRBD2 (5 bases). Germline assignment: CDR1 SGHRS and CDR2 YFSETQ. CDR3 length: 15 residues. V gave up 0 bases and J gave up 4 bases, with 13 bases separating them. Here the CDR3 DNA reads TGCGCCAGCAGCTTGGCGGGGTACGGCGGAGAGACCCAGTACTTC. Protein sequence: CASSLAGYGGETQYF.

This clone was found a few times. J is TRBJ2-1 and V is TRBV27; the match to TRBD1 covers 9 bases. Germline V CDR1 and CDR2: MNHEY, SMNVEV (reference sequence). With 6 bases clipped from V and 7 bases from J, the junction kept 16 bases outside the gene matches. The CDR3 totals 17 residues. As DNA, the CDR3 is TGTGCCAGCAGCGATGTGACCGGGACAGGGTATACAAATGAGCAGTTCTTC. It encodes CASSDVTGTGYTNEQFF.

This chain joins TRBV27 and TRBJ2-7; TRBD1 is a possible D gene (6 bases). The CDR3 spans 14 residues. Trimming removed 2 bases from V and 2 bases from J, with 10 bases in between. Germline V gene sequence: CDR1 MNHEY, CDR2 SMNVEV (reference sequence). This chain's CDR3 is CASSLRGSTYEQYF. CDR3 coding DNA: TGTGCCAGCAGTTTAAGGGGGTCCACCTACGAGCAGTACTTC.

The chain has TRBV10-3 and TRBJ1-2; possible D gene TRBD1, 5 bases. The germline CDR1 and CDR2 sequences are ENHRY and SYGVKD. This CDR3 has 14 residues. V gave up 0 bases and J gave up 4 bases, with 9 bases separating them. The CDR3 is CAISESWDSYGYTF. DNA of the CDR3: TGTGCCATCAGTGAGTCCTGGGACTCCTATGGCTACACCTTC.

The rearrangement uses TRBV28 and TRBJ2-4, with TRBD2 matching 8 bases. The CDR3 totals 14 residues. CDR1 and CDR2 from the germline V gene are MDHEN and SYDVKM. The trim removed 5 bases at V and 10 bases at J, leaving 10 bases unmatched. In DNA, the CDR3 is TGTGCCAGCAGTGTCGAGGTCCCGGGAGGGATTCAGTACTTC. This codes for CASSVEVPGGIQYF.

This clone appeared a single time. The chain combines TRBV19 with TRBJ1-5, with 7 bases fitting TRBD1. The CDR3 totals 15 residues. V shed 2 bases, J shed 9 bases, and the junction held 10 bases outside the gene matches. The germline V gene has CDR1 LNHDA and CDR2 SQIVND (reference sequence). The CDR3: CASSIPRTGLRPQHF. DNA of the CDR3: TGTGCCAGTAGTATACCTAGGACAGGCCTGAGGCCCCAGCATTTT.

This chain connects TRBV24-1 to TRBJ2-7, with 9 nucleotides matching TRBD2. The CDR3 consists of 15 residues. The V segment lost 1 base and the J segment 2 bases; nucleotides outside the gene matches: 2. Germline CDR1 is KGHDR and CDR2 is SFDVKD. The CDR3 DNA reads as TGTGCCACCAGTGATTTTGCGGGAGGGACCTACGAGCAGTACTTC. It codes for CATSDFAGGTYEQYF.

The CDR3 reads CASSLLARNNEQFF. Here the CDR3 DNA reads TGTGCCAGCAGTTTGCTAGCGAGGAACAATGAGCAGTTCTTC. This sequence joins TRBV28 and TRBJ2-1; tentatively, D is TRBD2 (6 bases). V lost 3 bases and J 5 bases, leaving 11 bases between the germline ends. Germline CDR1 reads MDHEN; CDR2 reads SYDVKM. CDR3 length equals 14 residues.

The chain is built from TRBV5-1 and TRBJ2-7; 7 bases are a match to TRBD1. Per germline, CDR1 SGHRS and CDR2 YFSETQ. The V gene end was trimmed by 2 bases and the J gene end by 2 bases; junction bases not matched to a gene: 4. The CDR3 has 14 residues. The CDR3 protein is CASSFDRAPYEQYF. CDR3 bases: TGCGCCAGCAGCTTCGACAGGGCCCCCTACGAGCAGTACTTC. Looking up the rest from reference TRBV5-1 and TRBJ2-7 gives the full variable domain: KAGVTQTPRYLIKTRGQQVTLSCSPISGHRSVSWYQQTPGQGLQFLFEYFSETQRNKGNFPGRFSGRQFSNSRSEMNVSTLELGDSALYLCASSFDRAPYEQYFGPGTRLTVT.

The chain uses TRBV5-4 and TRBJ1-2; tentatively, D is TRBD1 (5 bases). The V gene lost 3 bases and the J gene lost 8 bases, with 20 bases spanning the gap. This CDR3 region has 15 residues. Germline-derived CDR1 and CDR2 are SGHNT and YYREEE (reference sequence). CDR3 amino acids: CASSSMTASGLGYTF. The CDR3 DNA reads as TGTGCCAGCAGCTCAATGACAGCCTCCGGTCTCGGCTACACCTTC.

The chain recombines TRBV18 with TRBJ1-2; no reliable D call. The germline V gene encodes CDR1 KGHSH and CDR2 LQKENI. CDR3 length: 13 residues. Trimming took 4 bases from V and 4 from J, leaving 10 bases between them. The CDR3 nucleotides are TGTGCCAGCTCACTCACCGGTCGCTATGGCTACACCTTC. Its protein is CASSLTGRYGYTF.

This rearrangement joins TRBV6-5 to TRBJ1-1; D is uncertain. CDR3 length equals 14 residues. The germline CDR1 and CDR2 sequences are MNHEY and SVGAGI. Trimming pared 0 bases from V and 1 base from J, leaving 6 bases between. In DNA form, the CDR3 reads TGTGCCAGCAGTTACTCCTGGCCGAACACTGAAGCTTTCTTT. This sequence encodes CASSYSWPNTEAFF.